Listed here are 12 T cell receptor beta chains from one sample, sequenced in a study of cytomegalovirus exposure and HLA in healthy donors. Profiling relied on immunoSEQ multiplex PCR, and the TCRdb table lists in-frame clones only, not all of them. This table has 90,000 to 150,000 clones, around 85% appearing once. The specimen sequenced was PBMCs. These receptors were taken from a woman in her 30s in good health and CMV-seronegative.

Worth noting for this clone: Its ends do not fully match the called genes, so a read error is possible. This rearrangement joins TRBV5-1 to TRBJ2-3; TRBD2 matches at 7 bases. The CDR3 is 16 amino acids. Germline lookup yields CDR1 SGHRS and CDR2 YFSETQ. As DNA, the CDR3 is TGCGCCAGCAGCCGGGGGGACCCCGTTCGTGCGGATACACAGTATTTT. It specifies CASSRGDPVRADTQYF.

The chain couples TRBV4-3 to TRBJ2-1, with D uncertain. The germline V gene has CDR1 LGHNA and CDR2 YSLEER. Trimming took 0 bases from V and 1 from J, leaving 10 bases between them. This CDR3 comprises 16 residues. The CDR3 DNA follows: TGCGCCAGCAGCCAAGATCTAGGTGGGTCCTACAATGAGCAGTTCTTC. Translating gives CASSQDLGGSYNEQFF.

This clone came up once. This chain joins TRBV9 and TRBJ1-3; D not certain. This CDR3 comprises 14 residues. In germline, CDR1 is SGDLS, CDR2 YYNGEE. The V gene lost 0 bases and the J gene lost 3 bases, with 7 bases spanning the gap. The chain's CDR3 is CASSVVGDGNTIYF. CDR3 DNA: TGTGCCAGCAGCGTAGTGGGAGATGGAAACACCATATATTTT.

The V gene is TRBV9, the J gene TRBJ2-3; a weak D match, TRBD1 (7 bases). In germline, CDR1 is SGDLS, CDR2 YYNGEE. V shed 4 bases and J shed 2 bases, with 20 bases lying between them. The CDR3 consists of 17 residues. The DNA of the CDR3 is TGTGCCAGCAGCCCGGGACAGTCTGTAGCGGACACAGATACGCAGTATTTT. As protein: CASSPGQSVADTDTQYF. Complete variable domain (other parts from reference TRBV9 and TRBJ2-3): DSGVTQTPKHLITATGQRVTLRCSPRSGDLSVYWYQQSLDQGLQFLIQYYNGEERAKGNILERFSAQQFPDLHSELNLSSLELGDSALYFCASSPGQSVADTDTQYFGPGTRLTVL.

DNA of the CDR3: TGTGCCAGCAGCTCCCCGACAGGGGTAGGGTTCAAGTACTTC. Amino acids: CASSSPTGVGFKYF. V and J are TRBV7-8 and TRBJ2-5; TRBD1 matches 8 bases. Germline lookup yields CDR1 SGHVS and CDR2 FQNEAQ. This CDR3 has 14 amino acids. V gave up 4 bases and J gave up 12 bases; unmatched junction bases: 13.

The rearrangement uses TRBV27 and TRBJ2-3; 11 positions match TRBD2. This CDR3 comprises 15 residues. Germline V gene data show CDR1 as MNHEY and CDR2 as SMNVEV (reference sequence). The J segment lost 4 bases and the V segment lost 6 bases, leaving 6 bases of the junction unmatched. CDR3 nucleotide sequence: TGTGCCAGCAGCTTAGCGGGGGGGGACGCAGATACGCAGTATTTT. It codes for CASSLAGGDADTQYF.

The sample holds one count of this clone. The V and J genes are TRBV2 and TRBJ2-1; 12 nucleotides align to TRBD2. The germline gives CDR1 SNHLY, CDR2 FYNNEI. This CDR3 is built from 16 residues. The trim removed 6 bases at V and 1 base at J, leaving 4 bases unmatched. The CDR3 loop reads CASRIGLAGSYNEQFF. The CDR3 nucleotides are TGTGCCAGCAGAATCGGACTAGCGGGATCCTACAATGAGCAGTTCTTC.

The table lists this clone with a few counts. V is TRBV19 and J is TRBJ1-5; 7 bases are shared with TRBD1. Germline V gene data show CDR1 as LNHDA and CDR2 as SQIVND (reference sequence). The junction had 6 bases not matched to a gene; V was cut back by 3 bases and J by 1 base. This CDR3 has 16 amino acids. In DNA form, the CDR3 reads TGTGCCAGTAGTATGCTGCAGGGGGGAAGCAATCAGCCCCAGCATTTT. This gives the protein CASSMLQGGSNQPQHF. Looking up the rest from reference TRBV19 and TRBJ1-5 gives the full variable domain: DGGITQSPKYLFRKEGQNVTLSCEQNLNHDAMYWYRQDPGQGLRLIYYSQIVNDFQKGDIAEGYSVSREKKESFPLTVTSAQKNPTAFYLCASSMLQGGSNQPQHFGDGTRLSIL.

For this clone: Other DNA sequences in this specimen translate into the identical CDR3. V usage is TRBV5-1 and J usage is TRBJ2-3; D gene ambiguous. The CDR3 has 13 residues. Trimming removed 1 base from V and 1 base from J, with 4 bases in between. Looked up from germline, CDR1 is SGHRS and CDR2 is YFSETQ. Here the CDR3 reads CASSLRGTDTQYF. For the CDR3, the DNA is TGCGCCAGCAGCTTGCGGGGCACAGATACGCAGTATTTT.

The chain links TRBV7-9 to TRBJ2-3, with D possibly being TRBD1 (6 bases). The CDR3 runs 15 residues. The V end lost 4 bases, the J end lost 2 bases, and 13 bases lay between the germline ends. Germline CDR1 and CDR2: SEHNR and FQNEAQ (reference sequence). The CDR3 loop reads CASSWSGANTDTQYF. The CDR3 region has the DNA TGTGCCAGCAGCTGGTCAGGGGCAAACACAGATACGCAGTATTTT. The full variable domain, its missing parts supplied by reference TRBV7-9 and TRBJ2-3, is DTGVSQNPRHKITKRGQNVTFRCDPISEHNRLYWYRQTLGQGPEFLTYFQNEAQLEKSRLLSDRFSAERPKGSFSTLEIQRTEQGDSAMYLCASSWSGANTDTQYFGPGTRLTVL.

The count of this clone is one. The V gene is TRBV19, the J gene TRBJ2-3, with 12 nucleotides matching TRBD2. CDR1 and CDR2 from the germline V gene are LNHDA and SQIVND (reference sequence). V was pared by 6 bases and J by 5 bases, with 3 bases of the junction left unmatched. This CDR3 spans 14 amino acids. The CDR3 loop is CASRTSGGGDTQYF. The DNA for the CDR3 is TGTGCCAGTAGGACTAGCGGGGGAGGAGATACGCAGTATTTT.

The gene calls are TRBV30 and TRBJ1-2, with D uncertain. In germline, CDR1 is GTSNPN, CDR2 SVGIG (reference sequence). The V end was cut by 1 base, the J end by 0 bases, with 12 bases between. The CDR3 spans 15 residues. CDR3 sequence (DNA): TGTGCCTGGAGTGCCCTGGGAGGGTCTAACTATGGCTACACCTTC. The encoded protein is CAWSALGGSNYGYTF.